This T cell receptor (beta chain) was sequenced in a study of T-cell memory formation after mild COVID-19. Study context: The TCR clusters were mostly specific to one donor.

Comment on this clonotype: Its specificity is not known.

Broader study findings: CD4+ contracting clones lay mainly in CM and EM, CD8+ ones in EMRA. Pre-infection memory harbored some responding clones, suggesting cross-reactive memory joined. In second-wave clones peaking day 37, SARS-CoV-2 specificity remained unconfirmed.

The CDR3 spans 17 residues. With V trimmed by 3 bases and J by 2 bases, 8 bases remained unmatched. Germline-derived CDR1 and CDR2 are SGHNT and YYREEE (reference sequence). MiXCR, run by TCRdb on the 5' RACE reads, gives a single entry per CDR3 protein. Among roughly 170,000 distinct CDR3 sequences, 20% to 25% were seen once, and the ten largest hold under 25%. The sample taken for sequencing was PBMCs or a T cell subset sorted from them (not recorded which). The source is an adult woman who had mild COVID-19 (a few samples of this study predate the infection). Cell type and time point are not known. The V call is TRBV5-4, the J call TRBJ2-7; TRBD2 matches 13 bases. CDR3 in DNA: TGTGCCAGCAGCTCAGGACTAGCGGGGGAGGGACCCTACGAGCAGTACTTC. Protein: CASSSGLAGEGPYEQYF.